In this sample, the clone carrying this T cell receptor beta chain turned up many times. Its specificity is unknown. The data originate from a study of identical twins. Study conclusions and caveats: Findings depended on cross-sectional statistics rather than tracking the same donors. Invariant MAIT and iNKT cells may have partly biased zero-insertion analyses. A lower insertion count was a feature of abundant cord blood beta clonotypes, with no such feature in memory repertoires.

Germline V lookup: CDR1 ENHRY, CDR2 SYGVKD. This CDR3 comprises 14 residues. V shed 7 bases and J shed 2 bases, with 12 bases lying between them. After template switching added a universal primer site, the resulting cDNA carried unique molecular identifiers. TCRdb reprocessed the 5' RACE reads via MiXCR and lists one record per CDR3 protein. The repertoire holds a few hundred thousand distinct CDR3 sequences, with roughly 8.6% as singletons. These data were also reused for a study on yellow fever vaccine responses in identical twins.

The chain couples TRBV10-3 to TRBJ1-3; D unclear. Sequencing was done on a sample of memory (CD45RO+) T cells sorted from blood. This TCR was sampled from a woman under 30 in good health. The CDR3 DNA is TGTGCCATCACTAACGATGAGGCTGGAAACACCATATATTTT. Its protein product is CAITNDEAGNTIYF.